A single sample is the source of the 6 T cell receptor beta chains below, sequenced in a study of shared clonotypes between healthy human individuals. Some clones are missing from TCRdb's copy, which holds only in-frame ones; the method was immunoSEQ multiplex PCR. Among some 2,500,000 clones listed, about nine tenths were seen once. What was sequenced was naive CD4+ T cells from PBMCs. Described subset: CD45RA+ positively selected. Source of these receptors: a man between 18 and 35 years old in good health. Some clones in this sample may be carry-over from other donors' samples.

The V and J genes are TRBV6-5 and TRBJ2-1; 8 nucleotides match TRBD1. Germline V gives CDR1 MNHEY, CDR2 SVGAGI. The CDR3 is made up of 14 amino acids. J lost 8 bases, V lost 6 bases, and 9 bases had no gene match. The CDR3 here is CASRLGQGIDEQFF. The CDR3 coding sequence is TGTGCCAGCAGACTTGGACAGGGTATCGATGAGCAGTTCTTC.

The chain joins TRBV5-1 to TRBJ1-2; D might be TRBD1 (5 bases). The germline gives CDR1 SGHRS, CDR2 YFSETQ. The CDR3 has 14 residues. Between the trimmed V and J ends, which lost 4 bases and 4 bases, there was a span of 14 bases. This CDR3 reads CASSPDTFAYGYTF. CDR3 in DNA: TGCGCCAGCAGCCCGGACACGTTCGCCTATGGCTACACCTTC.

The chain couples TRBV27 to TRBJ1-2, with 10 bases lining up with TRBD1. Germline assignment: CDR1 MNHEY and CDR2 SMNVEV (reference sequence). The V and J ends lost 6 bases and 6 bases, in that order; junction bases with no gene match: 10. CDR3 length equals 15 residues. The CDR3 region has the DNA TGTGCCAGCAGAACTGGGACAGGGGTTCCGGATGGCTACACCTTC. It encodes CASRTGTGVPDGYTF.

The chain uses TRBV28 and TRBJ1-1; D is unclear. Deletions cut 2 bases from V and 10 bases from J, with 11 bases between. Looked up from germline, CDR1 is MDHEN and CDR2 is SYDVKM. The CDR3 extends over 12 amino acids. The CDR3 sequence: CASSLDLSGAFF. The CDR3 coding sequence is TGTGCCAGCAGTTTAGACCTTTCGGGAGCTTTCTTT.

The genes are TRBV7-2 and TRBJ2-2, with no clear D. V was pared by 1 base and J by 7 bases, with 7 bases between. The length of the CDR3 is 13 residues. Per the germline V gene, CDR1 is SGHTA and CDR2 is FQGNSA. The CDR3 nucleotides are TGTGCCAGCAGCTTAGTTCGTCTCGGGGAGCTGTTTTTT. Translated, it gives CASSLVRLGELFF.

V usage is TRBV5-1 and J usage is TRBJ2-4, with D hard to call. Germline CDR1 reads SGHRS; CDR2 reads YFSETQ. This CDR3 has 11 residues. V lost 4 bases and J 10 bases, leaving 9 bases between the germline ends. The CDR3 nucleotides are TGCGCCAGCAGCGCCGATGGGATTCAGTACTTC. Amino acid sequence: CASSADGIQYF.